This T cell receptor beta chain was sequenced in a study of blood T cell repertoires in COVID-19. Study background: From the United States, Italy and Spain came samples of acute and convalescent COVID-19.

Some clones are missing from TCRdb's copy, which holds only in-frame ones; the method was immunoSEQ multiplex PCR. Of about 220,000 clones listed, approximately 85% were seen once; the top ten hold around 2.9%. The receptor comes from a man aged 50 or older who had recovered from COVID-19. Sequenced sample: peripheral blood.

CDR3 loop: CASSPSPPGLAGGLGTDTQYF. The CDR3 DNA sequence: TGCGCCAGCAGCCCCAGCCCCCCGGGACTAGCGGGAGGGCTCGGCACAGATACGCAGTATTTT. The chain joins TRBV4-1 to TRBJ2-3; TRBD2 matches 16 bases. The CDR3 consists of 21 residues. V was clipped by 4 bases and J by 1 base; unmatched bases: 14. CDR1 is MGHRA, CDR2 YSYEKL, per germline.